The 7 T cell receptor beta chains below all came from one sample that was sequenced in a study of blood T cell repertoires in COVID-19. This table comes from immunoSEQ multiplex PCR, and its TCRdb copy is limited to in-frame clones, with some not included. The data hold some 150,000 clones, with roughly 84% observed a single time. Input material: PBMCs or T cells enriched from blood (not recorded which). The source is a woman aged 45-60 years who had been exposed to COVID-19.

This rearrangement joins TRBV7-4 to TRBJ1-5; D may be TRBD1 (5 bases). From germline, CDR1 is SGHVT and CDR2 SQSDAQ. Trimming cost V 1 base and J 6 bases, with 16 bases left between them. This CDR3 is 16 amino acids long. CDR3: CASSLGLGRVGQPQHF. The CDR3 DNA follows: TGTGCCAGCAGCTTAGGTTTGGGCAGGGTGGGTCAGCCCCAGCATTTT.

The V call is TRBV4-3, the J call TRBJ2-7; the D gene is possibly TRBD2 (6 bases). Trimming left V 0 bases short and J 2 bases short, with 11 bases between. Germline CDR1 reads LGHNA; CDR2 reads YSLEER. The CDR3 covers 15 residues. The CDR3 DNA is TGCGCCAGCAGCCAAGAAGTCCGCGGGGCCTACGAGCAGTACTTC. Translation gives CASSQEVRGAYEQYF.

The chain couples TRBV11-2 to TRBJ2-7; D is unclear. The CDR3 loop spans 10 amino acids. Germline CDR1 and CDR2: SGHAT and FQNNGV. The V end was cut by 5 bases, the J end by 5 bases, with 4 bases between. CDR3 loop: CASSRDEQYF. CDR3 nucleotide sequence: TGTGCCAGCAGCCGGGACGAGCAGTACTTC.

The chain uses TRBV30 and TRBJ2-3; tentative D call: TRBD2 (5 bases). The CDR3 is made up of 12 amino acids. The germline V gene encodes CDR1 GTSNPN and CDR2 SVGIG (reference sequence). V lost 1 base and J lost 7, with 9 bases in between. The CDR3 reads CAWSGASNTQYF. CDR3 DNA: TGTGCCTGGAGTGGGGCTAGCAATACGCAGTATTTT.

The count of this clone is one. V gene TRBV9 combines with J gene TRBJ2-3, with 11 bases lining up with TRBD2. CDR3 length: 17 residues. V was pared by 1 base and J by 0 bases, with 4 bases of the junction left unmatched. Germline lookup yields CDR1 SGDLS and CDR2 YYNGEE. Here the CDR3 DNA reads TGTGCCAGCAGCGTAAGTCTAGCGGGAGGAAGCACAGATACGCAGTATTTT. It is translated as CASSVSLAGGSTDTQYF. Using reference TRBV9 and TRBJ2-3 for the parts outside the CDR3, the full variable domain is DSGVTQTPKHLITATGQRVTLRCSPRSGDLSVYWYQQSLDQGLQFLIQYYNGEERAKGNILERFSAQQFPDLHSELNLSSLELGDSALYFCASSVSLAGGSTDTQYFGPGTRLTVL.

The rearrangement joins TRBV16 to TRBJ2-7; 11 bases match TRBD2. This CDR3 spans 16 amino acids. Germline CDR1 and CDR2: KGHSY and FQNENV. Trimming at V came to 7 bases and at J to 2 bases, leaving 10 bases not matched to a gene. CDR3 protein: CASTPSLAGGTYEQYF. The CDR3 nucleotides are TGTGCCAGCACCCCATCTCTAGCGGGGGGAACCTACGAGCAGTACTTC.

The CDR3: CASSLGGGISYEQYF. DNA of the CDR3: TGTGCCAGCAGCTTGGGGGGGGGCATCTCCTACGAGCAGTACTTC. This chain links TRBV5-4 with TRBJ2-7; perhaps TRBD2 as D (7 bases). Germline-derived CDR1 and CDR2 are SGHNT and YYREEE (reference sequence). Trimming removed 0 bases from V and 0 bases from J, with 10 bases in between. CDR3 length: 15 residues.